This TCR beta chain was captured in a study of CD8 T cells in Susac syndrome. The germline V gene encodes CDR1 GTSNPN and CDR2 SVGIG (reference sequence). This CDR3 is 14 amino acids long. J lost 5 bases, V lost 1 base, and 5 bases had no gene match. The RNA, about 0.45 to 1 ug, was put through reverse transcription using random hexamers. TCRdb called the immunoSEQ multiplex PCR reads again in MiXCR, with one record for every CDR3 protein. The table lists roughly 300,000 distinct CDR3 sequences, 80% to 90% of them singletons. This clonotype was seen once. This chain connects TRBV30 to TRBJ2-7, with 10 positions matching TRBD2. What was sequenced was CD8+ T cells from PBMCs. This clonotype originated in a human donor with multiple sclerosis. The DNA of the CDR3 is TGTGCCTGGAGTGCACTAGCGGGGAACCACGAGCAGTACTTC. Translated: CAWSALAGNHEQYF. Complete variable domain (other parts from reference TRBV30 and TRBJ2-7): SQTIHQWPATLVQPVGSPLSLECTVEGTSNPNLYWYRQAAGRGLQLLFYSVGIGQISSEVPQNLSASRPQDRQFILSSKKLLLSDSGFYLCAWSALAGNHEQYFGPGTRLTVT.